This T cell receptor (beta chain) was sequenced during a study of human T cells and chemical hapten exposure. From the RACE reads, TCRdb called clonotypes with MiXCR, one entry per CDR3 protein. The sample has tens of thousands of distinct CDR3 sequences; roughly 13% are singletons. This clonotype was counted ten times or more. V lost 3 bases to trimming and J lost 8 bases, with 13 bases between them. From germline, CDR1 is SQVTM and CDR2 ANQGSEA. The CDR3 consists of 12 residues. Regarding time point: patch test 3, about 24 weeks after DPC sensitization. Treatment defined: therapeutic diphenylcyclopropenone sensitization with weekly scalp DPC. Total RNA was isolated from whole blood that had not been fractionated.

Source: whole blood, taken in connection with sensitization to the hapten diphenylcyclopropenone (DPC). The receptor was derived from a woman aged 40 to 49 with alopecia areata. Some clones in this sample may be carry-over from other donors' samples. The V gene is TRBV29-1, the J gene TRBJ1-2, with D maybe TRBD1 (5 bases). The CDR3 here is CSVDTRVGGYTF. The CDR3 coding sequence is TGCAGCGTTGATACCAGGGTGGGCGGCTACACCTTC.